A selection of T cell receptor beta chains follows, all from one sample in a study of blood T cell repertoires in COVID-19. Some clones are missing from TCRdb's copy, which holds only in-frame ones; the method was immunoSEQ multiplex PCR. The data show fewer than 250,000 clones, about 90% seen once. The specimen sequenced was peripheral blood. These receptors all come from a man aged 25 to 40 with acute or convalescent COVID-19. Each CDR3 is given with its conserved first and last residue.

J: TRBJ1-2; V: TRBV6-5; CDR3: CASTTGGRGYTF
J: TRBJ2-7; V: TRBV2; CDR3: CASSQRDRSSQGYF
J: TRBJ1-1; V: TRBV28; CDR3: CASSWEVATEAFF
J: TRBJ1-5; V: TRBV7-2; CDR3: CASSTVSGRGNQPQHF
J: TRBJ1-5; V: TRBV7-9; CDR3: CASSFTGGPNQPQHF
J: TRBJ2-7; V: TRBV7-2; CDR3: CASSPIAAAYEQYF
J: TRBJ1-2; V: TRBV5-6; CDR3: CASYRRDRGIYGYTF
J: TRBJ1-2; V: TRBV6-5; CDR3: CASRGTTNYGYTF
J: TRBJ1-1; V: TRBV6-5; CDR3: CASSYYRRVNTEAFF
J: TRBJ1-2; V: TRBV29-1; CDR3: CSAKGAVGPLGYTF
J: TRBJ2-3; V: TRBV4-1; CDR3: CASSSTGTSGGAKNTDTQYF
J: TRBJ1-1; V: TRBV19; CDR3: CATRRRGGTEAFF
J: TRBJ2-5; V: TRBV5-1; CDR3: CASSLGAGRETQYF
J: TRBJ2-1; V: TRBV9; CDR3: CASSERLAGPEQFF
J: TRBJ2-7; V: TRBV7-9; CDR3: CASSSTGTVSYEQYF
J: TRBJ2-2; V: TRBV19; CDR3: CASSTDRGDTGELFF
J: TRBJ2-1; V: TRBV11-2; CDR3: CASSLGSNEQFF
J: TRBJ2-7; V: TRBV7-8; CDR3: CASSSEASGGPYEQYF
J: TRBJ2-7; V: TRBV15; CDR3: CATSSPGSLSYEQYF
J: TRBJ1-1; V: TRBV6-5; CDR3: CASSYSRLALNTEAFF
J: TRBJ1-1; V: TRBV7-8; CDR3: CASSLVQGWDTEAFF
J: TRBJ2-3; V: TRBV18; CDR3: CASSPQHRGQDTQYF